The 23 T cell receptor beta chains below come from one sample, sequenced in a study of tissue T cells after allogeneic stem cell transplantation. Sequencing used immunoSEQ multiplex PCR; TCRdb keeps in-frame clones, though not all of them. In the table there are roughly 6,700 clones, just under 70% of which are singletons. Sequencing used tissue from the stomach, obtained at autopsy. These receptors were collected from a woman between 18 and 50 years old with breast cancer.

This chain links TRBV9 with TRBJ2-7; TRBD1 agrees at 8 bases. The V gene end was trimmed by 0 bases and the J gene end by 3 bases; junction bases not matched to a gene: 2. The CDR3 extends over 14 amino acids. Germline CDR1 reads SGDLS; CDR2 reads YYNGEE. This chain's CDR3 is CASSVGQGIYEQYF. DNA of the CDR3: TGTGCCAGCAGCGTAGGACAGGGGATCTACGAGCAGTACTTC.

This rearrangement joins TRBV5-1 to TRBJ1-4; possible D gene TRBD1, 6 bases. Trimming cost V 0 bases and J 8 bases, with 11 bases left between them. The CDR3 is 14 residues long. Germline values: CDR1 SGHRS, CDR2 YFSETQ. The CDR3 here is CASSLGQQGEKLFF. For the CDR3, the DNA is TGCGCCAGCAGCTTGGGACAGCAGGGGGAAAAACTGTTTTTT.

The CDR3: CASSQDGDGNYEQYF. The CDR3 coding sequence is TGCGCCAGCAGCCAAGATGGGGATGGGAACTACGAGCAGTACTTC. V and J are TRBV4-3 and TRBJ2-7; D gene ambiguous. The V end was cut by 0 bases, the J end by 3 bases, with 12 bases between. Looked up from germline, CDR1 is LGHNA and CDR2 is YSLEER. The length of the CDR3 is 15 residues.

The chain uses TRBV10-3 and TRBJ2-7, with a possible D match to TRBD1 (6 bases). The germline CDR1 and CDR2 sequences are ENHRY and SYGVKD. The V gene lost 6 bases and the J gene lost 5 bases, with 11 bases spanning the gap. This CDR3 is built from 12 residues. CDR3: CAIRRQDHEQYF. CDR3 nucleotides: TGTGCCATCAGACGACAGGACCACGAGCAGTACTTC.

V and J are TRBV5-1 and TRBJ1-1; D call uncertain. The V gene's germline CDR1 is SGHRS and CDR2 YFSETQ. The V end lost 1 base, the J end lost 8 bases, and 18 bases lay between the germline ends. This CDR3 comprises 15 residues. The CDR3 bases are TGCGCCAGCAGCTTGACGGGCCAGGTGGAAATGGAAGCTTTCTTT. Its translation is CASSLTGQVEMEAFF.

The chain has TRBV6-6 and TRBJ1-1, with D unresolved. V shed 0 bases and J shed 3 bases, with 5 bases lying between them. The germline V gene has CDR1 MNHNY and CDR2 SVGAGI (reference sequence). The CDR3 extends over 13 amino acids. In nucleotides, the CDR3 is TGTGCCAGCAGTTACTCCCAGGACACTGAAGCTTTCTTT. This translates into CASSYSQDTEAFF.

This clone was seen once. V usage is TRBV21-1 and J usage is TRBJ1-6. TRBV21-1 is annotated as a pseudogene. The CDR3 is made up of 16 amino acids. DNA for the CDR3: TGTGCCAGCAGCAAAGTCGTAGCAACGCCCGATTCACCCCTCCACTTT. This gives the protein CASSKVVATPDSPLHF.

The chain links TRBV29-1 to TRBJ2-6, with no clear D. Germline V gene data show CDR1 as SQVTM and CDR2 as ANQGSEA. The CDR3 runs 16 residues. V was shortened by 1 base and J by 0 bases, with 10 bases between the two germline ends. This chain's CDR3 is CSVEGQALSGANVLTF. DNA of the CDR3: TGCAGCGTTGAAGGGCAGGCCCTCTCTGGGGCCAACGTCCTGACTTTC.

The CDR3, as DNA: TGTGCCAGCAGGGGGACTAGCGGGAGGTCCGCTCCGGTCAGGGAGCTGTTTTTT. This encodes CASRGTSGRSAPVRELFF. The chain couples TRBV27 to TRBJ2-2, with 15 bases identical to TRBD2. The CDR3 is made up of 18 amino acids. Germline V gene data show CDR1 as MNHEY and CDR2 as SMNVEV (reference sequence). The J segment lost 9 bases and the V segment lost 6 bases, leaving 14 bases of the junction unmatched.

The chain recombines TRBV4-1 with TRBJ1-5; D perhaps matches TRBD1 (5 bases). This CDR3 has 15 amino acids. Trimming took 1 base from V and 1 from J, leaving 8 bases between them. Germline CDR1 MGHRA, CDR2 YSYEKL. CDR3 nucleotide sequence: TGCGCCAGCAGCCAAGGACAGCAAAGCAATCAGCCCCAGCATTTT. It specifies CASSQGQQSNQPQHF.

This chain connects TRBV28 to TRBJ2-2; 8 positions match TRBD2. Germline V CDR1 and CDR2: MDHEN, SYDVKM. There are 15 residues in the CDR3. V lost 6 bases to trimming and J lost 4 bases; unmatched junction nucleotides: 7. CDR3 DNA: TGTGCCAGCAGGGCAGGACTAGCAGGCACCGGGGAGCTGTTTTTT. Its translation: CASRAGLAGTGELFF.

This clone was seen more than once but under ten times. The chain joins TRBV7-2 to TRBJ2-2; D ambiguous. The CDR3 runs 14 residues. The V end was cut by 3 bases, the J end by 5 bases, with 10 bases between. Germline CDR1 reads SGHTA; CDR2 reads FQGNSA. DNA for the CDR3: TGTGCCAGCAGCTTGGTTGGACCTACCGGGGAGCTGTTTTTT. Translation gives CASSLVGPTGELFF.

The gene calls are TRBV6-6 and TRBJ2-3, with 7 bases identical to TRBD2. CDR1 MNHNY and CDR2 SVGAGI come from the germline V gene (reference sequence). V was pared by 8 bases and J by 5 bases, with 7 bases of the junction left unmatched. The CDR3 is made up of 13 amino acids. The CDR3 here is CASGGGSQDTQYF. CDR3 DNA sequence: TGTGCCAGCGGGGGGGGTAGTCAAGATACGCAGTATTTT.

On this clone: At one of its ends the junction is not consistent with the germline gene, which may arise from a read error. The chain couples TRBV7-3 to TRBJ1-2, with 7 positions matching TRBD1. CDR3 length: 16 amino acids. Germline CDR1 and CDR2: SGHTA and FQGTGA. CDR3 sequence reads: CASSPVGQEFILGQVF. The CDR3, as DNA: TGTGCCAGCAGCCCCGTAGGACAGGAGTTTATTTTGGGTCAGGTCTTC.

This clone was observed a handful of times. The CDR3 sequence is CAIRGDSAYEQYF. The DNA of the CDR3 is TGTGCCATCAGGGGGGACAGTGCCTACGAGCAGTACTTC. The chain employs TRBV10-3 and TRBJ2-7; 7 nucleotides align to TRBD1. The CDR3 runs 13 residues. Trimming took 6 bases from V and 2 from J; bases not matched to a gene: 4. The germline gives CDR1 ENHRY, CDR2 SYGVKD.

This clone occurred once. V usage is TRBV7-9 and J usage is TRBJ2-5; no clear D. Trimming removed 6 bases at V and 5 bases at J, with 16 bases between. The CDR3 runs 14 residues. Germline V gives CDR1 SEHNR, CDR2 FQNEAQ (reference sequence). CDR3 DNA: TGTGCCAGCAGAATCTACGGACCCGAGGAGACCCAGTACTTC. Translated, it gives CASRIYGPEETQYF.

The chain links TRBV7-2 to TRBJ1-3, with D maybe TRBD1 (6 bases). In germline, CDR1 is SGHTA, CDR2 FQGNSA. This CDR3 contains 16 residues. The V end was cut by 5 bases, the J end by 0 bases, with 14 bases between. CDR3 sequence: CASSPETGYSGNTIYF. The CDR3 DNA reads TGTGCCAGCAGCCCGGAGACAGGCTACTCTGGAAACACCATATATTTT.

V usage is TRBV28 and J usage is TRBJ2-1; 9 bases match TRBD2. CDR3 size: 19 residues. Germline V gene data show CDR1 as MDHEN and CDR2 as SYDVKM. The J segment lost 4 bases and the V segment lost 6 bases, leaving 19 bases of the junction unmatched. The CDR3 nucleotides are TGTGCCAGCAGACACGGGTCGAGCGGGAGGAAATACCTTTACAATGAGCAGTTCTTC. Protein sequence: CASRHGSSGRKYLYNEQFF.

This rearrangement joins TRBV12-1 to TRBJ2-6; whether TRBD1, the table's D call, matches the DNA was not checked. TRBV12-1 is a pseudogene. The CDR3 spans 21 residues. The CDR3 DNA follows: TGTGCCAGCAGCCGGATTATCCCCCCTGGGACAGTACACTCTGGGGCCAACGTCCTGACTTTC. Protein sequence: CASSRIIPPGTVHSGANVLTF.

The chain recombines TRBV5-1 with TRBJ2-5; maybe TRBD1 (6 bases). V was shortened by 8 bases and J by 4 bases, with 18 bases between the two germline ends. CDR1 and CDR2 from the germline V gene are SGHRS and YFSETQ. CDR3 length equals 14 residues. CDR3 in amino acids: CASKKGELGETQYF. CDR3 nucleotide sequence: TGCGCCAGTAAAAAGGGGGAGCTCGGAGAGACCCAGTACTTC.

The rearrangement joins TRBV6-6 to TRBJ1-2; TRBD1 is a possible D gene (6 bases). Germline V gene data show CDR1 as MNHNY and CDR2 as SVGAGI (reference sequence). V was clipped by 5 bases and J by 0 bases, with 19 bases between them. This CDR3 comprises 17 residues. The CDR3 DNA sequence: TGTGCCAGCAGTCACACCCTATTGACAGGCACTAACTATGGCTACACCTTC. This translates into CASSHTLLTGTNYGYTF.

This clone rates as medium-sized. This rearrangement joins TRBV18 to TRBJ2-7; 8 positions agree with TRBD1. The CDR3 runs to 14 residues. Germline V gene lookup returns CDR1 KGHSH and CDR2 LQKENI. The trim removed 6 bases at V and 1 base at J, leaving 5 bases unmatched. CDR3 residues: CASSETGASYEQYF. DNA for the CDR3: TGTGCCAGCTCCGAGACAGGGGCTTCCTACGAGCAGTACTTC.

V usage is TRBV20-1 and J usage is TRBJ2-1, with D uncertain. There are 11 residues in the CDR3. V gave up 3 bases and J gave up 11 bases, with 11 bases separating them. Germline CDR1 is DFQATT and CDR2 is SNEGSKA (reference sequence). The CDR3 protein is CSARSTHQQFF. CDR3 coding DNA: TGCAGTGCTAGGTCGACCCATCAGCAGTTCTTC.